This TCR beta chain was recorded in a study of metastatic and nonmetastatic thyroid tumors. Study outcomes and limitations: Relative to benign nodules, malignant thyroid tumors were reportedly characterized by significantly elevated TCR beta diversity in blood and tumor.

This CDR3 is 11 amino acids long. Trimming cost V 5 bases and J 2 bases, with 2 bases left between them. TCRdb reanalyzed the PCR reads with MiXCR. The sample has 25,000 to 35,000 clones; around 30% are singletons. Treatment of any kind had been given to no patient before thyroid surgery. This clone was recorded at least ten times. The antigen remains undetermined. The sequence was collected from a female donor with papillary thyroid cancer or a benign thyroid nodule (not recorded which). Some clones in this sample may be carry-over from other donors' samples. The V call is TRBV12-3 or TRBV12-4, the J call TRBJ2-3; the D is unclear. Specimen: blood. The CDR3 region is CASSVTDTQYF. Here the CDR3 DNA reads TGTGCCAGCAGTGTCACAGATACGCAGTATTTT.